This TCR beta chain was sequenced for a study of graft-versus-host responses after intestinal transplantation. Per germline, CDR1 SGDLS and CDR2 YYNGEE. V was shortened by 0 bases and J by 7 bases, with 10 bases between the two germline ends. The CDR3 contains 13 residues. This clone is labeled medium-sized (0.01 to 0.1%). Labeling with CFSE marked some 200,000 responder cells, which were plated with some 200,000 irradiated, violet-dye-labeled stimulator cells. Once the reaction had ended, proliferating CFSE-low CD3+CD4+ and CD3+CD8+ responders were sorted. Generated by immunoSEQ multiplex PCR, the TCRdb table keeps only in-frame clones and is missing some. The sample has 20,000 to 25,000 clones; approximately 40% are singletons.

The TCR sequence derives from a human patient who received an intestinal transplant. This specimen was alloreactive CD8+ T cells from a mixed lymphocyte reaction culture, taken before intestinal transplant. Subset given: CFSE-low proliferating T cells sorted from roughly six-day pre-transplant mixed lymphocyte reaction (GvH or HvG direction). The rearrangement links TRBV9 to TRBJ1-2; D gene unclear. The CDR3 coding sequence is TGTGCCAGCAGCGTAGGCCCAGCTGGTGGCTACACCTTC. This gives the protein CASSVGPAGGYTF.